Listed below are T cell receptor beta chains from one sample, sequenced in a study of blood T cell repertoires in COVID-19. Some clones are missing from TCRdb's copy, which holds only in-frame ones; the method was immunoSEQ multiplex PCR. Among roughly 410,000 clones listed, 70% to 90% were seen once. Material for sequencing was peripheral blood. These TCRs come from a woman aged 55-69 years with COVID-19, enrolled during active disease. CDR3s include the opening cysteine and the closing phenylalanine or tryptophan. A D gene is named only where the DNA matches it firmly. Expanded clones get a size class; other rows say once, few or many, or leave the size out.

v_gene	j_gene	abundance	d_gene	len	CDR3nt	CDR3aa
TRBV10-3	TRBJ2-5	-	TRBD2	15	TGTGCCATCGGAAGGACTAGCGGGGCGGGAGAGACCCAGTACTTC	CAIGRTSGAGETQYF
TRBV19	TRBJ2-5	-	TRBD2	17	TGTGCCAGTAGTATTGCTAGCGGGGGGGCTACGACAGAGACCCAGTACTTC	CASSIASGGATTETQYF
TRBV19	TRBJ2-3	-	-	16	TGTGCCAGTAGTTACCTCGTCAAGGGGGTCACAGATACGCAGTATTTT	CASSYLVKGVTDTQYF
TRBV2	TRBJ2-1	-	TRBD2	15	TGTGCCAGCAGTGATACTAGCGGGGGTGACAATGAGCAGTTCTTC	CASSDTSGGDNEQFF
TRBV5-1	TRBJ1-3	once	TRBD1	16	TGCGCCAGCAGCTTGGCTGCAGGGGGAGCTGGAAACACCATATATTTT	CASSLAAGGAGNTIYF
TRBV6-5	TRBJ2-7	-	TRBD1	16	TGTGCCAGCAGTTTGCGGCCGGGACAGGGGGCCTACGAGCAGTACTTC	CASSLRPGQGAYEQYF
TRBV11-2	TRBJ1-2	-	-	14	TGTGCCAGCAGCCCTAGCGTGGGGGAGTATGGCTACACCTTC	CASSPSVGEYGYTF
TRBV7-6	TRBJ2-7	-	-	16	TGTGCCAGCAGCTTACCGGGGCGGGGGCCAAACTACGAGCAGTACTTC	CASSLPGRGPNYEQYF
TRBV7-9	TRBJ2-7	-	-	14	TGTGCCAGCAGCTTGGCTCTGACTGCCTACGAGCAGTACTTC	CASSLALTAYEQYF
TRBV27	TRBJ2-7	once	-	14	TGTGCCAGCAGCCCCAGGGCGGGGAAATACGAGCAGTACTTC	CASSPRAGKYEQYF
TRBV11-1	TRBJ2-1	-	-	15	TGTGCCAGCAGCACAACTCACTTTGGGTCGGGTGAGCAGTTCTTC	CASSTTHFGSGEQFF
TRBV5-5	TRBJ2-7	-	-	14	TGTGCCAGCAGCTTCCTACTGAGCTCCTACGAGCAGTACTTC	CASSFLLSSYEQYF
TRBV29-1	TRBJ1-4	-	-	13	TGCAGCGCGCAGCTCAGGGTCAGTGAAAAACTGTTTTTT	CSAQLRVSEKLFF
TRBV5-1	TRBJ2-3	-	-	14	TGCGCCAGCAGCTTCCAGGCTAGCACAGATACGCAGTATTTT	CASSFQASTDTQYF
TRBV3-1/TRBV3-2	TRBJ1-1	once	-	14	TGTGCCAGCAGCCAAGGAGGGCCTAACACTGAAGCTTTCTTT	CASSQGGPNTEAFF
TRBV3-1/TRBV3-2	TRBJ2-5	-	TRBD1	17	TGTGCCAGCAGCCAAGATAGACCCCGGGACAGACAAGAGACCCAGTACTTC	CASSQDRPRDRQETQYF
TRBV7-9	TRBJ1-5	-	TRBD1	15	TGTGCCAGCAGCTTAGACGGACAGGGTAGTCAGCCCCAGCATTTT	CASSLDGQGSQPQHF
TRBV6-5	TRBJ1-5	-	-	14	TGTGCCAGCAGAGGCGAGACAGCAAATCAGCCCCAGCATTTT	CASRGETANQPQHF
TRBV5-1	TRBJ2-2	-	TRBD2	17	TGCGCCAGCAGCTCAGGGGGACTAGCGGGGAACACCGGGGAGCTGTTTTTT	CASSSGGLAGNTGELFF
TRBV18	TRBJ2-5	-	-	13	TGTGCCAGCTCACCATCGGCAGGGGTACTCCAGTACTTC	CASSPSAGVLQYF
TRBV7-2	TRBJ1-5	once	TRBD1	15	TGTGCCAGCAGTTTCCAACAGGGGCCAAATCAGCCCCAGCATTTT	CASSFQQGPNQPQHF
TRBV6-5	TRBJ1-2	-	-	15	TGTGCCAGCCTCCTGGAACAGGGCGGAATCTATGGCTACACCTTC	CASLLEQGGIYGYTF
TRBV3-1/TRBV3-2	TRBJ2-3	-	-	12	TGTGCCAGCAGCCAATCGGTGGATACGCAGTATTTT	CASSQSVDTQYF
TRBV2	TRBJ1-2	-	-	15	TGTGCCAGCTTTTACCCGCAGATTCCTAACTATGGCTACACCTTC	CASFYPQIPNYGYTF
TRBV7-9	TRBJ2-5	-	TRBD1	14	TGTGCCAGCAGCTTAACAGGGGCTGGGGAGACCCAGTACTTC	CASSLTGAGETQYF
TRBV7-3	TRBJ2-2	-	-	16	TGTGCCAGCAGCTTAACGGGGCAGGGTCTCACCGGGGAGCTGTTTTTT	CASSLTGQGLTGELFF
TRBV14	TRBJ1-5	many	-	13	TGTGCCAGCAGCCAAAAGGGAGACCAGCCCCAGCATTTT	CASSQKGDQPQHF
TRBV7-2	TRBJ2-2	-	TRBD2	14	TGTGCCAGTTCGGACAGACTAGCGTCTGGGGAGCTGTTTTTT	CASSDRLASGELFF
TRBV4-1	TRBJ2-1	-	TRBD2	16	TGCGCCAGCAGCCAGTCTAGCGGGGGGAATTACAATGAGCAGTTCTTC	CASSQSSGGNYNEQFF
TRBV28	TRBJ1-6	-	-	17	TGTGCCAGCAGTTTTGGGGGCGCCCATTATAGTAATTCACCCCTCCACTTT	CASSFGGAHYSNSPLHF
TRBV5-1	TRBJ1-6	-	TRBD1	15	TGCGCCAGCAGCTTGGGGGACAGACCGAATTCACCCCTCCACTTT	CASSLGDRPNSPLHF
TRBV7-3	TRBJ1-6	few	TRBD1	14	TGTGCCAGCAGCGCAGGACAGGGGGCGGCACCCCTCCACTTT	CASSAGQGAAPLHF
TRBV9	TRBJ2-3	-	-	16	TGTGCCAGCAGCGGCCAAGGGGCGCCTAGCACAGATACGCAGTATTTT	CASSGQGAPSTDTQYF
TRBV14	TRBJ1-5	-	-	13	TGTGCCAGCAGCCGACAGGACCTTGGGCCCCAGCATTTT	CASSRQDLGPQHF
TRBV18	TRBJ1-1	-	-	15	TGTGCCAGCTCACCAGGAACGAGGGCCAACACTGAAGCTTTCTTT	CASSPGTRANTEAFF
TRBV12-5	TRBJ2-3	-	-	12	TGTGCTAGTGGTGACTTCACAGATACGCAGTATTTT	CASGDFTDTQYF
TRBV7-2	TRBJ2-5	-	TRBD1	14	TGTGCCAGCAGCCTCGGGACAGTCCTCGAGACCCAGTACTTC	CASSLGTVLETQYF
TRBV5-4	TRBJ1-2	-	-	14	TGTGCCAGCAGCTTGTCCGGGGTATACTATGGCTACACCTTC	CASSLSGVYYGYTF
TRBV2	TRBJ1-2	-	TRBD1	15	TGTGCCAGCAGTACCTTCGGGACAGGGAACTATGGCTACACCTTC	CASSTFGTGNYGYTF
TRBV4-1	TRBJ2-1	-	TRBD2	14	TGCGCCAGCAGCCAAGATCGGGGGAGGGATGAGCAGTTCTTC	CASSQDRGRDEQFF
TRBV18	TRBJ1-1	-	TRBD1	13	TGTGCCACCAAGCAGGGGGCGATCACTGAAGCTTTCTTT	CATKQGAITEAFF
TRBV4-2	TRBJ1-1	-	-	15	TGTGCCAGCACCGCAAGAACTCCTAGGGGGATGAGAGCTTTCTTT	CASTARTPRGMRAFF
TRBV10-1	TRBJ1-2	-	-	16	TGCGCCAGCAGTGAGTCTGCCGAGGTGGACACCTATGGCTACACCTTC	CASSESAEVDTYGYTF
TRBV7-2	TRBJ2-1	-	TRBD2	14	TGTGCCAGCAGCTTGGGGGGGAGCCACAATGAGCAGTTCTTC	CASSLGGSHNEQFF
TRBV19	TRBJ2-5	-	TRBD2	15	TGTGCCAGTAGTTCTCCCCGGGGGGGCTCGGAGACCCAGTACTTC	CASSSPRGGSETQYF
TRBV10-3	TRBJ1-5	-	-	13	TGTGCCATCAGTGAGTCGGGGCGCCAGCCCCAGCATTTT	CAISESGRQPQHF
TRBV6-5	TRBJ1-1	-	-	14	TGTGCCAGCAGTCAAAAAGCGGGGGTCTTAAAAGCTTTCTTT	CASSQKAGVLKAFF
TRBV5-1	TRBJ1-5	-	-	15	TGCGCCAGCAGCTTAACACAGGGTAGCAATCAGCCCCAGCATTTT	CASSLTQGSNQPQHF
TRBV18	TRBJ1-1	-	-	14	TGTGCCAGCTCATCCTACAGGGAGAACACTGAAGCTTTCTTT	CASSSYRENTEAFF
TRBV6-6	TRBJ1-6	-	TRBD1	15	TGTGCCAGCAGGCTCCCGGGACAGGTTAATTCACCCCTCCACTTT	CASRLPGQVNSPLHF
TRBV10-1	TRBJ2-3	-	-	15	TGCGCCAGCAGTGGGTACCGCGGTATCACAGATACGCAGTATTTT	CASSGYRGITDTQYF
TRBV5-8	TRBJ2-2	-	TRBD1	16	TGTGCCAGCAGATCCTCCGGGACAGGGACGCCCGGGGAGCTGTTTTTT	CASRSSGTGTPGELFF
TRBV6-6	TRBJ1-5	-	TRBD1	15	TGTGCCAGCAGTGATGGACAGGGGGCGGGGCAGCCCCAGCATTTT	CASSDGQGAGQPQHF
TRBV5-1	TRBJ2-7	few	-	12	TGCGCCAGCAGCTGGTACTCCGGGGAGCAGTACTTC	CASSWYSGEQYF
TRBV9	TRBJ1-2	-	-	15	TGTGCCAGCAGCGCCCTCTCCTCGAACAGGGCCGGCTACACCTTC	CASSALSSNRAGYTF
TRBV4-1	TRBJ2-5	-	-	15	TGCGCCAGCAGCCTCCGGTGGTCCTCGGAAGAGACCCAGTACTTC	CASSLRWSSEETQYF
TRBV6-6	TRBJ1-3	-	-	16	TGTGCCAGCCATCCGGGACATCCCAGCTCTGGAAACACCATATATTTT	CASHPGHPSSGNTIYF
TRBV6-4	TRBJ1-1	once	-	17	TGTGCCAGCAGAAGCACAAACACTCTCGGGAAGAACACTGAAGCTTTCTTT	CASRSTNTLGKNTEAFF
TRBV30	TRBJ2-7	-	TRBD1	11	TGTGCCGGGACAGGGGGCAACGAGCAGTACTTC	CAGTGGNEQYF
TRBV19	TRBJ1-2	few	-	13	TGTGCCAGCACTCAAGGGGAGGGCTATGGCTACACCTTC	CASTQGEGYGYTF